The 2 T cell receptor beta chains below were found in one sample sequenced in a study of blood T cell repertoires in COVID-19. The assay was immunoSEQ multiplex PCR, and TCRdb's table has in-frame clones only and misses some. In the table there are about 300,000 clones, nearly 90% of which are singletons. The source material was peripheral blood. These receptors originate from a young woman with COVID-19, enrolled during active disease.

CDR3 residues: CASSLAGAGGSETQYF. Written as DNA, the CDR3 is TGTGCCAGCAGCTTAGCCGGAGCAGGCGGGTCTGAGACCCAGTACTTC. This rearrangement joins TRBV7-2 to TRBJ2-5, with D possibly matching TRBD2 (5 bases). The V gene lost 0 bases and the J gene lost 5 bases, with 16 bases spanning the gap. Germline V CDR1 and CDR2: SGHTA, FQGNSA. The CDR3 runs 16 residues.

This clone was seen only once. DNA of the CDR3: TGTGCCAGCAGCTTGCGCGGGGGGGCCGGGGAGCTGTTTTTT. Protein: CASSLRGGAGELFF. The V gene is TRBV5-5, the J gene TRBJ2-2; TRBD2 agrees at 9 bases. Germline CDR1 and CDR2: SGHKS and YYEKEE (reference sequence). This CDR3 spans 14 amino acids. V lost 1 base, J lost 6 bases, and 1 base stayed unmatched.